This T cell receptor (beta chain) originates from a study of control samples from healthy donors and cancer patients. Measured with immunoSEQ multiplex PCR; TCRdb has only the in-frame clones, and not every one. The sample has approximately 170,000 clones, almost 90% seen once; the top ten hold around 5%. The source material was blood. The sequence was collected from a woman in her 30s in good health.

Here the CDR3 DNA reads TGTGCCAGCAGCTTGGCGGCGCGGGGCTACACCTTC. Its translation is CASSLAARGYTF. The rearrangement links TRBV5-6 to TRBJ1-2; D is undetermined. This CDR3 comprises 12 residues. Germline CDR1 SGHDT, CDR2 YYEEEE. Trimming removed 0 bases at V and 8 bases at J, with 8 bases between.